The subject of this entry is one T cell receptor beta chain. The specificity of this receptor is unknown. No base quality information exists; no much larger clone differs at one position. Taken from cysteine to phenylalanine, the CDR3 has 18 residues. Only CDR3 DNA remains: 54 bases, in frame from the first base. Clipping removes 3 bases from V and 6 bases from J, with 15 as the unmatched junction base count. CDR1 and CDR2 are drawn from the germline V gene: LGHNA, YNFKEQ. The treatment or condition label corresponds to: about 20 received Ad26.COV2.S at low or high dose, single or two shots; several received placebo; per-sample allocation not given. Repertoires of vaccine and placebo recipients were sequenced from samples collected on day 63 after the first injection. Cohort 1b enrolled about two dozen adults aged 18-55 years at a single site in Boston, USA, between 29 July and 7 August 2020. As a vaccine, Ad26.COV2.S was a replication-incompetent adenovirus type 26 vector that expressed a prefusion-stabilized SARS-CoV-2 spike protein derived from the original Wuhan strain.

The immunoSEQ Assay was used to sequence TCRbeta CDR3 regions. After extraction, genomic DNA underwent amplification by bias-controlled multiplex PCR, followed by high-throughput sequencing. The authors processed their data as follows. To quantify the absolute abundance of every unique TCRbeta CDR3 region, sequences were collapsed and filtered. T cell fraction was estimated by normalizing TCRbeta template counts to usable DNA, which was measured by amplifying reference genes present in all nucleated cells. Repertoire TCRs were annotated as SARS-CoV-2-specific by exact matching of V gene, CDR3 amino acid sequence and J gene to a known reactive TCR set. MIRA supplied the reference SARS-CoV-2 TCR set, which was filtered for enrichment in COVID-19-positive ImmuneCODE repertoires so that public or cross-reactive TCRs were removed. Using the MIRA antigens, annotated TCRs were further analysed by specific ORF or by position within an ORF. Breadth was defined as annotated unique rearrangements over total unique productive rearrangements; depth was the summed frequency of those rearrangements. TCR breadth was compared between groups using two-sided Wilcoxon rank-sum tests. TCRdb limited this immuneACCESS table to in-frame rearrangements with V and J called. A share of clones is missing; checked studies link under half to unresolved V genes, and the rest is unexplained. Clonal size and the V and J genes are those of that table, whereas D and trimming came from the DNA. A total of around 320,000 clones appear in this sample, 85% of them only once. The ten largest clones take up 2% to 2.5% of the sample.

This entry belongs to a study of Ad26.COV2.S vaccination and SARS-CoV-2 variants (dated by TCRdb to the early 2020s). Background on the whole study: Donors in the vaccine arm were drawn from COV1001, a phase I-IIa trial of Ad26.COV2.S in healthy adults that was multicentre, randomized, double-blind and placebo-controlled. Ad26.COV2.S was administered intramuscularly at 5 x 10^10 or 1 x 10^11 viral particles, either as a single shot or as two shots given 56 days apart. Sequencing of the TCRbeta repertoire served to evaluate the specificity and breadth of SARS-CoV-2-reactive T cell receptors following Ad26.COV2.S vaccination. A total of some 30 samples were included in the TCR-sequenced set, comprising around 19 Ad26.COV2.S vaccine recipients, 5 placebo recipients and 8 SARS-CoV-2 convalescent individuals. Participants in the trial were split at random into five groups of five each, receiving low-dose or high-dose Ad26.COV2.S once or twice, or else placebo on both occasions. Investigators remained blinded to trial group allocation during experiments and outcome assessment.

General study outcomes and caveats: Non-spike TCR breadth was comparable between vaccine and placebo recipients, consistent with the vaccine containing only spike. Compared with placebo recipients, Ad26.COV2.S recipients showed higher spike-specific TCR breadth (P = 0.0014). The study was not powered to compare responses between vaccine doses or regimens. The authors noted that total T cell responses may have been underestimated by the TCR breadth and depth analyses. After vaccination, spike-specific CD8+ and CD4+ T cell responses were reported to show substantial breadth.

The TCR comes from a person between 18 and 59 years old who received the Ad26.COV2.S COVID-19 vaccine or a placebo. The V gene is TRBV4-2 and the J gene is TRBJ2-2, with 8 middle bases fitting TRBD2. The material was peripheral blood, obtained in a trial of Ad26.COV2.S vaccine versus placebo. The DNA sequence is TGTGCCAGCAGCCACGGGGCCCCGGGACTAGTCGGGGCCGGGGAGCTGTTTTTT. This is translated as CASSHGAPGLVGAGELFF.